The 16 T cell receptor beta chains presented below share a single source sample, sequenced in a study of human T cells and chemical hapten exposure. One entry per CDR3 protein, called by TCRdb with MiXCR from the RACE reads. Here the sample spans about 77,000 distinct CDR3 sequences, 8.6% being singletons. Time point here: healthy volunteer bleed at 6 weeks. Unseparated into fractions, whole blood served as the source from which total RNA was extracted. The sequenced material came from whole blood. Source of these receptors: a female donor in good health. Some clones in this sample may be carry-over from other donors' samples.

With regard to this clonotype: This may come from a read error, since a much larger clone is one base off. The rearrangement joins TRBV7-9 to TRBJ1-4, with D uncertain. The CDR3 is made up of 12 amino acids. Germline V lookup: CDR1 SEHNR, CDR2 FQNEAQ (reference sequence). The CDR3 sequence is CVSSPSPEKLFF. As DNA, the CDR3 is TGTGTCAGCAGCCCAAGTCCTGAAAAACTGTTTTTT.

The sample holds a few counts of this clonotype. This chain connects TRBV19 to TRBJ2-7; 9 bases fit TRBD2. Trimming took 5 bases from V and 4 from J; bases not matched to a gene: 6. CDR1 is LNHDA, CDR2 SQIVND, per germline (reference sequence). The CDR3 has 14 residues. The CDR3 loop reads CASSRSSGVYEQYF. DNA for the CDR3: TGTGCCAGTAGTCGGTCTAGCGGGGTTTACGAGCAGTACTTC.

This clonotype was seen a handful of times. This may be a read error: a much more frequent sequence differs by one nucleotide. V gene TRBV7-2 combines with J gene TRBJ2-2; D unresolved. CDR1 and CDR2 (germline): SGHTA, FQGNSA. The CDR3 sequence is 15 residues long. Trimming shortened V by 1 base and J by 5 bases, and 11 bases separated the two germline ends. CDR3 region: CASSLEVTATGELFF. CDR3 DNA sequence: TGTGCCAGCAGCTTAGAAGTCACGGCGACCGGGGAGCTGTTTTTT.

This clonotype occurred many times. The rearrangement links TRBV5-1 to TRBJ1-5, with a weak D call TRBD1 (6 bases). This CDR3 is built from 15 residues. CDR1 is SGHRS and CDR2 is YFSETQ in the germline V gene. V gave up 0 bases and J gave up 6 bases, with 13 bases separating them. CDR3 coding DNA: TGCGCCAGCAGCTTGGCAGGGGATCTGGGTCAGCCCCAGCATTTT. This translates into CASSLAGDLGQPQHF.

This clonotype has a handful of counts. This chain joins TRBV4-1 and TRBJ2-4, with 7 bases lining up with TRBD1. The J segment lost 0 bases and the V segment lost 4 bases, leaving 9 bases of the junction unmatched. The CDR3 extends over 17 amino acids. Germline V gene data show CDR1 as MGHRA and CDR2 as YSYEKL. The CDR3 spells CASSPSGGGLAKNIQYF. CDR3 DNA sequence: TGCGCCAGCAGCCCCTCAGGGGGTGGCCTAGCCAAAAACATTCAGTACTTC.

At least ten counts were recorded for this clonotype. This chain links TRBV20-1 with TRBJ2-3; TRBD1 or TRBD2 may be the D gene (5 bases each). This CDR3 spans 18 amino acids. Per germline, CDR1 DFQATT and CDR2 SNEGSKA (reference sequence). V shed 5 bases and J shed 6 bases, with 30 bases lying between them. CDR3 coding DNA: TGCAGTGCTTATCCGGCCGCCTCCCGGGGCTTTGGGTCGGATACGCAGTATTTT. Amino acids: CSAYPAASRGFGSDTQYF.

This clonotype has a count of ten or more. V usage is TRBV10-3 and J usage is TRBJ2-7, with no clear D. V was pared by 0 bases and J by 2 bases, with 11 bases between. Germline loops: CDR1 ENHRY, CDR2 SYGVKD. This CDR3 is built from 15 residues. The CDR3 protein is CAISESLTVPYEQYF. The CDR3 DNA is TGTGCCATCAGTGAGTCGTTGACGGTCCCCTACGAGCAGTACTTC.

This clonotype was observed a few times. This chain's CDR3 is CASSTQGASNQPQHF. The CDR3 DNA sequence: TGTGCCAGCAGCACCCAGGGGGCAAGCAATCAGCCCCAGCATTTT. J is TRBJ1-5 and V is TRBV7-9, with 8 bases lining up with TRBD1. CDR3 length: 15 residues. Trimming removed 5 bases from V and 1 base from J; junction bases left unmatched: 4. Germline CDR1 SEHNR, CDR2 FQNEAQ (reference sequence).

This clonotype occurred many times. The V call is TRBV5-6, the J call TRBJ2-3; 11 bases align to TRBD2. CDR1 and CDR2 from the germline V gene are SGHDT and YYEEEE. After removal of 3 bases from V and 10 bases from J, the junction contained 10 bases not matched to a gene. This CDR3 region has 15 residues. The CDR3 sequence: CASSSRVAGGFAQYF. The CDR3 DNA reads TGTGCCAGCAGCTCCCGGGTAGCGGGGGGGTTTGCGCAGTATTTT.

The gene calls are TRBV25-1 and TRBJ2-7; D not certain. This CDR3 is built from 14 residues. Trimming pared 1 base from V and 4 bases from J, leaving 11 bases between. Germline CDR1 reads MGHDK; CDR2 reads SYGVNS. The CDR3 loop is CASSEFGSFYEQYF. The CDR3 coding sequence is TGTGCCAGCAGTGAATTCGGCTCCTTTTACGAGCAGTACTTC.

Ten or more counts support this clonotype. CDR3 bases: TGCAGTGCTACCCAAAGAGTGGATTTTTATGGCTACACCTTC. Translation: CSATQRVDFYGYTF. J is TRBJ1-2 and V is TRBV20-1; D uncertain. This CDR3 is built from 14 residues. Looked up from germline, CDR1 is DFQATT and CDR2 is SNEGSKA (reference sequence). Trimming shortened V by 4 bases and J by 5 bases, and 17 bases separated the two germline ends.

The rearrangement uses TRBV6-4 and TRBJ1-5; D remains unclear. V lost 4 bases and J lost 4, with 8 bases in between. CDR1 and CDR2 (germline): MRHNA, SNTAGT. The CDR3 is 13 residues long. The CDR3 DNA follows: TGTGCCAGCAGTGGGGCAGCAAATCAGCCCCAGCATTTT. Protein: CASSGAANQPQHF.

This clonotype was seen more than once but under ten times. The chain links TRBV7-2 to TRBJ1-1; D is unresolved. Trimming stripped 3 bases from V and 7 bases from J, with 15 bases between. This CDR3 has 14 residues. Germline lookup yields CDR1 SGHTA and CDR2 FQGNSA. Here the CDR3 DNA reads TGTGCCAGCAGCTTGGACCCTACCATCGGTGAAGCTTTCTTT. The encoded protein is CASSLDPTIGEAFF. Full variable domain (rest looked up from reference TRBV7-2 and TRBJ1-1): GAGVSQSPSNKVTEKGKDVELRCDPISGHTALYWYRQSLGQGLEFLIYFQGNSAPDKSGLPSDRFSAERTGGSVSTLTIQRTQQEDSAVYLCASSLDPTIGEAFFGQGTRLTVV.

There are a few counts of this clonotype. V usage is TRBV5-6 and J usage is TRBJ1-1; no clear D gene. V lost 0 bases and J 4 bases, leaving 4 bases between the germline ends. CDR1 is SGHDT and CDR2 is YYEEEE in the germline V gene. The CDR3 is made up of 12 amino acids. The CDR3 loop reads CASSLVITEAFF. The CDR3 DNA reads TGTGCCAGCAGCTTGGTCATCACTGAAGCTTTCTTT.

This clonotype was seen many times. V and J are TRBV29-1 and TRBJ2-5, with D perhaps TRBD1 (5 bases). CDR3 length: 13 amino acids. Looked up from germline, CDR1 is SQVTM and CDR2 is ANQGSEA. V was trimmed by 0 bases and J by 1 base, leaving 6 bases between them. The CDR3 spells CSVEETAQETQYF. Written as DNA, the CDR3 is TGCAGCGTTGAAGAGACAGCCCAAGAGACCCAGTACTTC.

This clonotype occurred many times. The V call is TRBV3-1, the J call TRBJ1-5; unclear D gene. The ends were cut back, 0 bases at V and 7 bases at J, with 7 bases in the middle. Germline CDR1 reads LGHDT; CDR2 reads YNNKEL (reference sequence). The CDR3 length is 13 residues. This CDR3 reads CASSQDVGQPQHF. The CDR3, as DNA: TGTGCCAGCAGCCAAGATGTTGGCCAGCCCCAGCATTTT.